This T cell receptor beta chain emerged from a study of yellow fever vaccine responses in identical twins. Broader study findings: Twins' vaccine T cell responses were reported to seem partly convergent and partly personalized.

About this clonotype: Antigen unknown.

TCRdb reprocessed the RT-PCR reads via MiXCR and lists one record per CDR3 protein. In the table there are around 3,500 distinct CDR3 sequences, 80% to 85% of which are singletons. V was pared by 5 bases and J by 4 bases, with 14 bases between. The CDR3 totals 15 residues. Per germline, CDR1 SNHLY and CDR2 FYNNEI. The chain recombines TRBV2 with TRBJ2-2; D is perhaps TRBD2 (5 bases). Here the sequenced sample was T cells from blood (PBMCs), unsorted or a sorted subset (not recorded which), taken before or after yellow fever vaccination (not recorded which). The clonotype was recovered from a woman between 18 and 29 years old who received the yellow fever vaccine. DNA of the CDR3: TGTGCCAGCAGTCCATCCGGGGTATTCACCGGGGAGCTGTTTTTT. It specifies CASSPSGVFTGELFF.